The 18 T cell receptor beta chains below come from one sample, sequenced in a study of T-cell memory formation after mild COVID-19. MiXCR, run by TCRdb on the 5' RACE reads, gives a single entry per CDR3 protein. The repertoire includes 140,000 to 150,000 distinct CDR3 sequences, about 5.7% of them detected once, and about 2.1% sits in the top ten. Sequencing was carried out using PBMCs or a T cell subset sorted from them (not recorded which). Receptors were obtained from an adult woman who had mild COVID-19 (a few samples of this study predate the infection). Cell type and time point are not known.

This clonotype was seen only a few times. At one end, the junction sequence differs from germline, possibly due to a read error. This chain links TRBV7-8 with TRBJ2-3; TRBD2 aligns across 13 bases. There are 13 residues in the CDR3. The germline V gene encodes CDR1 SGHVS and CDR2 FQNEAQ. DNA for the CDR3: TGTGCCAGCAGCTACGGACTAGCGGGGGCCCGCGGTTTT. Translated: CASSYGLAGARGF.

The chain combines TRBV5-1 with TRBJ1-3, with 8 nucleotides matching TRBD1. The germline gives CDR1 SGHRS, CDR2 YFSETQ. This CDR3 comprises 14 residues. Trimming took 3 bases from V and 7 from J; bases not matched to a gene: 6. The CDR3 DNA reads as TGCGCCAGCAGCTCCAGGACAGGGAGGAACACCATATATTTT. Its translation: CASSSRTGRNTIYF.

Only a few counts were recorded for this clonotype. The chain has TRBV23-1 and TRBJ2-7; D unresolved. TRBV23-1 is assigned to the ORF class and has an uncertain function. The CDR3 runs 15 residues. Trimming removed 4 bases at V and 0 bases at J, with 13 bases between. The CDR3 nucleotides are TGCGCCAGCAGTCCGAGACAAAACCTCTCCTACGAGCAGTACTTC. It specifies CASSPRQNLSYEQYF.

The CDR3 sequence is CAWTDIRGRTEAFF. CDR3 DNA: TGTGCCTGGACCGATATCAGGGGCAGAACTGAAGCTTTCTTT. The V call is TRBV30, the J call TRBJ1-1, with a weak D call TRBD1 (6 bases). V was trimmed by 4 bases and J by 5 bases, leaving 17 bases between them. Germline V lookup: CDR1 GTSNPN, CDR2 SVGIG (reference sequence). This CDR3 has 14 residues.

This clonotype has at least ten counts. The chain uses TRBV7-2 and TRBJ2-3, with 7 bases fitting TRBD2. Germline V CDR1 and CDR2: SGHTA, FQGNSA. V lost 4 bases and J lost 3; bases outside the gene matches: 10. There are 16 residues in the CDR3. In DNA, the CDR3 is TGTGCCAGCAGCTACACTTCGGGAGGAGGGACAGATACGCAGTATTTT. This sequence encodes CASSYTSGGGTDTQYF.

The chain employs TRBV20-1 and TRBJ1-1; a possible D gene is TRBD1 (6 bases). V gave up 3 bases and J gave up 6 bases, with 14 bases separating them. The CDR3 consists of 13 residues. Germline V gene lookup returns CDR1 DFQATT and CDR2 SNEGSKA (reference sequence). The CDR3 region is CSARGQGRPEAFF. In DNA, the CDR3 is TGCAGTGCTAGGGGGCAGGGGAGGCCTGAAGCTTTCTTT.

This clonotype turned up a few times. V gene TRBV29-1 combines with J gene TRBJ2-1; 7 nucleotides line up with TRBD2. This CDR3 has 13 amino acids. Germline CDR1 reads SQVTM; CDR2 reads ANQGSEA. V lost 6 bases and J lost 2; bases outside the gene matches: 4. CDR3 DNA sequence: TGCAGCGTGGAGCGGGGAACCTACAATGAGCAGTTCTTC. Translating gives CSVERGTYNEQFF.

Many counts were recorded for this clonotype. V gene TRBV7-3 combines with J gene TRBJ2-1, with D perhaps given as TRBD1 or TRBD2 (5 bases each). The CDR3 consists of 16 residues. Trimming removed 6 bases at V and 0 bases at J, with 15 bases between. Germline lookup yields CDR1 SGHTA and CDR2 FQGTGA. CDR3 sequence reads: CASSQGTGSSYNEQFF. CDR3 bases: TGTGCCAGCAGTCAAGGGACGGGGAGCTCCTACAATGAGCAGTTCTTC.

This clonotype was seen at least ten times. CDR3 in DNA: TGCAGTGCCGTCGGGGGGGCCCGACAGACCCAGTACTTC. Translating gives CSAVGGARQTQYF. This sequence joins TRBV20-1 and TRBJ2-5; TRBD2 matches at 8 bases. With V trimmed by 6 bases and J by 6 bases, 9 bases remained unmatched. Germline V gene sequence: CDR1 DFQATT, CDR2 SNEGSKA (reference sequence). The CDR3 is 13 amino acids.

As for this clonotype: A much larger clone sits a single nucleotide away, making a read error possible. The CDR3 does not end in the conserved phenylalanine or tryptophan, so this is likely a read error. V and J are TRBV5-1 and TRBJ2-1; 8 bases fit TRBD1. The J segment lost 2 bases and the V segment lost 2 bases, leaving 9 bases of the junction unmatched. CDR1 is SGHRS, CDR2 YFSETQ, per germline. CDR3 length: 17 residues. CDR3 nucleotide sequence: TGCGCCAGCAGCTTATCCCGGACAGGGTCGACCTACAATGAGCAGTTCTTA. Translating it yields CASSLSRTGSTYNEQFL.

This clonotype was seen a few times. V usage is TRBV27 and J usage is TRBJ2-6; 7 bases line up with TRBD2. The CDR3 extends over 19 amino acids. The V gene's germline CDR1 is MNHEY and CDR2 SMNVEV (reference sequence). V trimming: 1 base; J trimming: 2 bases; junction bases outside the gene matches: 11. The CDR3 reads CASSLFTGGGRAGANVLTF. The CDR3 bases are TGTGCCAGCAGTTTATTTACGGGGGGTGGTAGGGCTGGGGCCAACGTCCTGACTTTC.

This rearrangement joins TRBV5-1 to TRBJ1-1; D ambiguous. The V gene's germline CDR1 is SGHRS and CDR2 YFSETQ. Trimming removed 0 bases at V and 1 base at J, with 7 bases between. The CDR3 length is 14 residues. CDR3 DNA sequence: TGCGCCAGCAGCTTGGATGCCACGAACACTGAAGCTTTCTTT. Translated: CASSLDATNTEAFF.

This clonotype was picked up many times. V usage is TRBV7-9 and J usage is TRBJ2-3; 7 bases agree with TRBD1. The end of the DNA fits TRBJ1-5 better, so the J call may be wrong. Germline values: CDR1 SEHNR, CDR2 FQNEAQ (reference sequence). This CDR3 comprises 15 residues. The CDR3 sequence is CASSSGQAPPDTQHF. As DNA, the CDR3 is TGTGCCAGCAGCTCTGGACAGGCCCCTCCAGATACGCAGCATTTT.

The table lists this clonotype with a few counts. The V and J genes are TRBV18 and TRBJ1-3, with D hard to call. Germline CDR1 is KGHSH and CDR2 is LQKENI. V lost 6 bases and J lost 2, with 11 bases in between. CDR3 length: 14 residues. The CDR3 sequence: CASSPGGPGNTIYF. The CDR3 DNA reads TGTGCCAGCTCGCCGGGCGGGCCTGGAAACACCATATATTTT.

This clonotype occurred many times. The rearrangement joins TRBV7-9 to TRBJ2-7; 10 nucleotides match TRBD2. Germline V gene sequence: CDR1 SEHNR, CDR2 FQNEAQ (reference sequence). The ends lost 3 bases at V and 5 bases at J; junction bases unmatched: 4. The CDR3 totals 14 residues. CDR3 in amino acids: CASSFSSGGNEQYF. For the CDR3, the DNA is TGTGCCAGCAGCTTCTCTAGCGGGGGAAACGAGCAGTACTTC.

This clonotype was recorded at least ten times. CDR3 nucleotide sequence: TGTGCCAGCAGCCCCTTACCGCGACAGAAAGCTGAAGCTTTCTTT. Its translation: CASSPLPRQKAEAFF. This chain connects TRBV14 to TRBJ1-1; a weak D match, TRBD1 (5 bases). The germline V gene encodes CDR1 SGHDN and CDR2 FVKESK. The ends were cut back, 4 bases at V and 6 bases at J, with 18 bases in the middle. The CDR3 extends over 15 amino acids.

This clonotype was counted ten times or more. The rearrangement links TRBV12-3 or TRBV12-4 to TRBJ1-5, with D possibly being TRBD1 (6 bases). Between the trimmed V and J ends, which lost 6 bases and 9 bases, there was a span of 15 bases. The CDR3 is made up of 13 amino acids. Here the CDR3 DNA reads TGTGCCAGCAGCCGTACTGAACAGGGGCCCCAGCATTTT. Its translation: CASSRTEQGPQHF.

This chain uses TRBV11-3 with TRBJ2-3, with TRBD2 identical over 12 bases. Trimming removed 3 bases from V and 0 bases from J; junction bases left unmatched: 7. This CDR3 spans 18 amino acids. In germline, CDR1 is SGHNT, CDR2 YENEEA. The DNA of the CDR3 is TGTGCCAGCAGCTTGTCTACTAGCGGGAGGAGGAGCACAGATACGCAGTATTTT. It specifies CASSLSTSGRRSTDTQYF.